This passage covers 18 T cell receptor beta chains from one sample sequenced in a study of OX40 agonist ivuxolimab in advanced cancers. Library creation used the immunoSEQ multiplex PCR assay. TCRdb retrieved this table from immuneACCESS and kept in-frame rearrangements only. Not all clones are present; in checked studies, unresolved V genes account for under half, and no reason is known for the remainder. A total of some 28,000 clones appear in this sample, more than 75% of them only once. Of the sample, approximately 28% falls within the top ten clones. The material was CD4+ or CD8+ T cells sorted from blood, obtained in a trial of the OX40 agonist ivuxolimab. The receptor source for this set is an adult with an advanced solid tumor such as melanoma, head and neck, liver or kidney cancer.

This chain links TRBV5-5 with TRBJ2-7; TRBD1 matches at 8 bases. This CDR3 has 15 residues. With 4 bases clipped from V and 4 bases from J, the junction kept 10 bases outside the gene matches. Germline V gene data show CDR1 as SGHKS and CDR2 as YYEKEE (reference sequence). This chain's CDR3 is CASSRFDRGSYEQYF. In DNA form, the CDR3 reads TGTGCCAGCAGCCGCTTTGACAGGGGTTCTTACGAGCAGTACTTC. The full variable domain, its missing parts supplied by reference TRBV5-5 and TRBJ2-7, is DAGVTQSPTHLIKTRGQQVTLRCSPISGHKSVSWYQQVLGQGPQFIFQYYEKEERGRGNFPDRFSARQFPNYSSELNVNALLLGDSALYLCASSRFDRGSYEQYFGPGTRLTVT.

The genes are TRBV19 and TRBJ2-7; D is ambiguous. Germline assignment: CDR1 LNHDA and CDR2 SQIVND (reference sequence). V lost 5 bases and J lost 2, with 25 bases in between. The CDR3 is 18 residues long. CDR3 in amino acids: CASSPLPPRPFTTYEQYF. The CDR3 nucleotides read TGTGCCAGTAGTCCCCTACCACCTAGACCGTTTACGACCTACGAGCAGTACTTC.

V usage is TRBV5-6 and J usage is TRBJ1-5; D may be TRBD1 (5 bases). The CDR3 is made up of 15 amino acids. Trimming removed 4 bases at V and 6 bases at J, with 17 bases between. Germline CDR1 reads SGHDT; CDR2 reads YYEEEE. CDR3 nucleotide sequence: TGTGCCAGCAGCGTTGAGACAGAGCATGGTCAGCCCCAGCATTTT. The encoded protein is CASSVETEHGQPQHF.

V and J are TRBV10-2 and TRBJ2-7, with TRBD2 matching 7 bases. Germline V gene data show CDR1 as WSHSY and CDR2 as SAAADI. The CDR3 has 12 amino acids. V was pared by 8 bases and J by 5 bases, with 6 bases of the junction left unmatched. The CDR3 loop is CASATSANEQYF. CDR3 coding DNA: TGCGCCAGCGCCACTAGCGCTAACGAGCAGTACTTC.

In nucleotides, the CDR3 is TGTGCCAGCAGCTTAGCTTCCGGGGACACTGAAGCTTTCTTT. Protein: CASSLASGDTEAFF. The rearrangement joins TRBV7-9 to TRBJ1-1; D is unresolved. The V and J ends lost 0 bases and 3 bases respectively, with 8 bases between them. Germline loops: CDR1 SEHNR, CDR2 FQNEAQ (reference sequence). CDR3 length: 14 residues. The full variable domain, its missing parts supplied by reference TRBV7-9 and TRBJ1-1, is DTGVSQNPRHKITKRGQNVTFRCDPISEHNRLYWYRQTLGQGPEFLTYFQNEAQLEKSRLLSDRFSAERPKGSFSTLEIQRTEQGDSAMYLCASSLASGDTEAFFGQGTRLTVV.

This chain joins TRBV27 and TRBJ2-7; 7 bases match TRBD1. This CDR3 has 15 amino acids. Germline V lookup: CDR1 MNHEY, CDR2 SMNVEV (reference sequence). Trimming removed 3 bases from V and 4 bases from J; junction bases left unmatched: 9. For the CDR3, the DNA is TGTGCCAGCAGTTTGTCCGGGACAGTAGCGTACGAGCAGTACTTC. Protein: CASSLSGTVAYEQYF.

The V and J genes are TRBV6-5 and TRBJ1-2; no firm D call. CDR3 length equals 14 residues. Germline CDR1 is MNHEY and CDR2 is SVGAGI. V was shortened by 4 bases and J by 2 bases, with 11 bases between the two germline ends. The CDR3 bases are TGTGCCAGCAGTTCCCTACTTATAAACTATGGCTACACCTTC. It encodes CASSSLLINYGYTF.

V and J are TRBV29-1 and TRBJ1-2; D remains ambiguous. Germline V gene lookup returns CDR1 SQVTM and CDR2 ANQGSEA. The CDR3 contains 13 residues. Trimming cost V 3 bases and J 2 bases, with 10 bases left between them. CDR3 in DNA: TGCAGCGTTGAGGGAGGGATGAACTATGGCTACACCTTC. Its protein product is CSVEGGMNYGYTF.

The rearrangement uses TRBV2 and TRBJ1-3; the D gene is possibly TRBD1 (6 bases). Germline V gene sequence: CDR1 SNHLY, CDR2 FYNNEI. The CDR3 is 15 residues long. The V gene lost 1 base and the J gene lost 0 bases, with 7 bases spanning the gap. The CDR3 region is CASSEGTASGNTIYF. Here the CDR3 DNA reads TGTGCCAGCAGTGAAGGGACAGCCTCTGGAAACACCATATATTTT.

The chain recombines TRBV5-1 with TRBJ2-5; TRBD1 might be the D (6 bases). Germline V CDR1 and CDR2: SGHRS, YFSETQ. The CDR3 sequence is 15 residues long. V gave up 4 bases and J gave up 1 base, with 14 bases separating them. The CDR3 reads CASSAGQRAQETQYF. The DNA of the CDR3 is TGCGCCAGCAGCGCTGGACAGAGAGCCCAAGAGACCCAGTACTTC.

The J gene is TRBJ2-7, the V gene TRBV5-1; 7 bases line up with TRBD1. Trimming took 4 bases from V and 3 from J; bases not matched to a gene: 10. CDR3 length: 15 amino acids. The germline V gene has CDR1 SGHRS and CDR2 YFSETQ. The CDR3 DNA reads as TGCGCCAGCAGCGACAGGGAATTAGCTTTCTACGAGCAGTACTTC. Its protein is CASSDRELAFYEQYF.

This clone was found once. At one of its ends the junction is not consistent with the germline gene, which may arise from a read error. The chain couples TRBV7-9 to TRBJ2-7, with no clear D. CDR1 is SEHNR, CDR2 FQNEAQ, per germline (reference sequence). This CDR3 contains 15 residues. The CDR3 protein is CASSSRHWSSCEQYF. In nucleotides, the CDR3 is TGTGCCAGCAGCTCCCGACACTGGAGCTCCTGCGAGCAGTACTTC.

The J gene is TRBJ2-3, the V gene TRBV7-9; 7 bases are a match to TRBD1. V lost 3 bases, J lost 6 bases, and 9 bases stayed unmatched. This CDR3 has 15 amino acids. Germline V gene data show CDR1 as SEHNR and CDR2 as FQNEAQ (reference sequence). The CDR3 DNA reads as TGTGCCAGCAGCTTCGTCGGACAGGAGTTTGATACGCAGTATTTT. Protein sequence: CASSFVGQEFDTQYF.

This clone has a single count. This rearrangement joins TRBV27 to TRBJ2-1, with D tentatively TRBD2 (6 bases). The length of the CDR3 is 22 residues. V lost 3 bases and J lost 2, with 32 bases in between. Germline values: CDR1 MNHEY, CDR2 SMNVEV (reference sequence). In nucleotides, the CDR3 is TGTGCCAGCAGTTTTAGCGAGTGGAGGGCCGCCGGGGGACGTAAAGCCTACAATGAGCAGTTCTTC. It codes for CASSFSEWRAAGGRKAYNEQFF.

The chain has TRBV27 and TRBJ1-2; 9 bases fit TRBD1. The V segment lost 0 bases and the J segment 6 bases; nucleotides outside the gene matches: 2. The CDR3 length is 14 residues. The germline CDR1 and CDR2 sequences are MNHEY and SMNVEV (reference sequence). The CDR3 DNA follows: TGTGCCAGCAGTTTATCGAGGACAGGGGATGGCTACACCTTC. This sequence encodes CASSLSRTGDGYTF.

The chain has TRBV5-1 and TRBJ2-5; tentatively, D is TRBD1 (7 bases). Germline V CDR1 and CDR2: SGHRS, YFSETQ. This CDR3 spans 15 amino acids. Trimming pared 4 bases from V and 3 bases from J, leaving 16 bases between. CDR3 nucleotides: TGCGCCAGCAGCGCCCCGGACAGGAGGGAAGAGACCCAGTACTTC. This gives the protein CASSAPDRREETQYF. Drawing the rest from reference TRBV5-1 and TRBJ2-5, the complete variable domain is KAGVTQTPRYLIKTRGQQVTLSCSPISGHRSVSWYQQTPGQGLQFLFEYFSETQRNKGNFPGRFSGRQFSNSRSEMNVSTLELGDSALYLCASSAPDRREETQYFGPGTRLLVL.

The chain combines TRBV2 with TRBJ2-7; 10 positions agree with TRBD2. This CDR3 contains 13 residues. The germline gives CDR1 SNHLY, CDR2 FYNNEI. V was clipped by 6 bases and J by 7 bases; unmatched bases: 6. The CDR3 region has the DNA TGTGCCAGCAGCCCCGGGACTAGCGTTGAGCAGTACTTC. Protein product: CASSPGTSVEQYF.

The chain uses TRBV11-2 and TRBJ1-1, with 7 bases fitting TRBD1. This CDR3 contains 15 residues. V trimming: 6 bases; J trimming: 6 bases; junction bases outside the gene matches: 13. The germline V gene encodes CDR1 SGHAT and CDR2 FQNNGV. The CDR3, as DNA: TGTGCCAGCAGACGTTCCGGGACAGAGAGCGCTGAAGCTTTCTTT. It yields the protein CASRRSGTESAEAFF.